This entry features one TCR beta chain sequence. From germline, CDR1 is KGHSH and CDR2 LQKENI. Trimming pared 4 bases from V and 0 bases from J, leaving 16 bases between. This CDR3 has 16 residues. This sample is part of a study of shared clonotypes between healthy human individuals. Overall study context: A couple of women and a few men aged 18 to 49 made up the donors.

Produced via immunoSEQ multiplex PCR; TCRdb's table is partial and in-frame only. Among over 2 million clones listed, about 90% were seen once. The chain couples TRBV18 to TRBJ2-7; TRBD1 or TRBD2 may be the D gene (6 bases each). This clonotype was obtained from a man aged 18 to 30 in good health. Some clones in this sample may be carry-over from other donors' samples. Sequences were obtained from naive CD4+ T cells from PBMCs. The subset: CD45RA+ positively selected. The CDR3 here is CASSRPLGGSSYEQYF. CDR3 sequence (DNA): TGTGCCAGCTCACGACCCCTAGGGGGGAGCTCCTACGAGCAGTACTTC.